This is a list of T cell receptor beta chains from one sample in a study of T cell repertoires in cytomegalovirus infection. Each CDR3 protein is one row after TCRdb ran MiXCR on the reads. Of a few hundred thousand distinct CDR3 sequences in the sample, around a sixth are singletons; the top ten hold about 11%. The source material was PBMCs. The receptors here all came from a human donor in good health (CMV status not recorded). Some clones in this sample may be carry-over from other donors' samples. The CDR3 runs from the conserved cysteine through the conserved F or W. D genes are given only for firm matches. The size of a clone is reported for some rows only, either as once, few or many, or as a class for expanded clones.

j_gene: TRBJ2-3
d_gene: -
abundance: many
v_gene: TRBV27
CDR3aa: CASSFGATDTQYF
CDR3nt: TGTGCCAGCAGTTTCGGGGCCACAGATACGCAGTATTTT

j_gene: TRBJ1-1
d_gene: -
abundance: many
v_gene: TRBV7-2
CDR3aa: CASSLGVNQNTEAFF
CDR3nt: TGTGCCAGCAGCTTAGGAGTAAACCAAAACACTGAAGCTTTCTTT

j_gene: TRBJ2-4
d_gene: -
abundance: -
v_gene: TRBV3-1
CDR3aa: CASSQVPAGTTTKNIQYF
CDR3nt: TGTGCCAGCAGCCAAGTCCCAGCGGGGACAACCACGAAAAACATTCAGTACTTC

j_gene: TRBJ2-3
d_gene: -
abundance: -
v_gene: TRBV5-6
CDR3aa: CASSWASVPDTQYF
CDR3nt: TGTGCCAGCAGCTGGGCTAGCGTCCCAGATACGCAGTATTTT

j_gene: TRBJ2-2
d_gene: -
abundance: many
v_gene: TRBV6-1
CDR3aa: CASSEVDSRTGELFF
CDR3nt: TGTGCCAGCAGTGAAGTCGACTCCAGGACCGGGGAGCTGTTTTTT

j_gene: TRBJ1-6
d_gene: -
abundance: -
v_gene: TRBV4-1
CDR3aa: CASSQVGNSPLHF
CDR3nt: TGCGCCAGCAGCCAAGTCGGGAATTCACCCCTCCACTTT

j_gene: TRBJ1-3
d_gene: -
abundance: -
v_gene: TRBV12-3/TRBV12-4
CDR3aa: CASSARPLTLSGNTIYF
CDR3nt: TGTGCCAGCAGTGCCCGCCCACTCACACTCTCTGGAAACACCATATATTTT

j_gene: TRBJ2-3
d_gene: TRBD2
abundance: few
v_gene: TRBV2
CDR3aa: CASSWLAGLTDTQYF
CDR3nt: TGTGCCAGCAGTTGGTTAGCGGGGCTCACAGATACGCAGTATTTT

j_gene: TRBJ2-4
d_gene: -
abundance: few
v_gene: TRBV20-1
CDR3aa: CSARTIGRGAKNIQYF
CDR3nt: TGCAGTGCTAGAACTATAGGCAGGGGTGCCAAAAACATTCAGTACTTC

j_gene: TRBJ2-1
d_gene: TRBD1
abundance: many
v_gene: TRBV7-2
CDR3aa: CASSLRQGADEQFF
CDR3nt: TGTGCCAGCAGCTTAAGACAGGGGGCAGATGAGCAGTTCTTC

j_gene: TRBJ1-5
d_gene: TRBD1
abundance: -
v_gene: TRBV20-1
CDR3aa: CSANGQGNQPQHF
CDR3nt: TGCAGTGCTAACGGACAGGGCAATCAGCCCCAGCATTTT

j_gene: TRBJ2-1
d_gene: TRBD2
abundance: many
v_gene: TRBV28
CDR3aa: CASTRGSSGTEEQFF
CDR3nt: TGTGCCAGCACCCGGGGGTCTAGCGGGACCGAGGAGCAGTTCTTC

j_gene: TRBJ1-5
d_gene: TRBD1
abundance: -
v_gene: TRBV12-3/TRBV12-4
CDR3aa: CASRPGQGGRTQHF
CDR3nt: TGTGCCAGCAGACCGGGACAGGGCGGAAGGACCCAGCATTTT

j_gene: TRBJ2-5
d_gene: -
abundance: -
v_gene: TRBV20-1
CDR3aa: CSAREAGDLEETQYF
CDR3nt: TGCAGTGCTAGAGAAGCAGGGGACTTAGAGGAGACCCAGTACTTC

j_gene: TRBJ1-1
d_gene: -
abundance: -
v_gene: TRBV10-3
CDR3aa: CAISGVDGMNTEAFF
CDR3nt: TGTGCCATCAGTGGGGTGGACGGGATGAACACTGAAGCTTTCTTT

j_gene: TRBJ2-1
d_gene: TRBD2
abundance: many
v_gene: TRBV20-1
CDR3aa: CSARGTSGGTYNEQFF
CDR3nt: TGCAGTGCTAGAGGGACTAGCGGGGGAACATACAATGAGCAGTTCTTC

j_gene: TRBJ1-1
d_gene: -
abundance: -
v_gene: TRBV7-6
CDR3aa: CASSLEGLGEAFF
CDR3nt: TGTGCCAGCAGCTTAGAAGGCTTGGGGGAAGCTTTCTTT

j_gene: TRBJ2-3
d_gene: -
abundance: many
v_gene: TRBV7-6
CDR3aa: CASSLANAGTDTQYF
CDR3nt: TGTGCCAGCAGCCTGGCCAATGCGGGCACAGATACGCAGTATTTT

j_gene: TRBJ2-5
d_gene: -
abundance: few
v_gene: TRBV6-1
CDR3aa: CASSWGTAQETQYF
CDR3nt: TGTGCCAGCAGTTGGGGGACGGCACAAGAGACCCAGTACTTC

j_gene: TRBJ2-7
d_gene: TRBD2
abundance: many
v_gene: TRBV6-1
CDR3aa: CASSWRGDLPYEQYF
CDR3nt: TGTGCCAGCAGTTGGCGGGGGGACCTCCCCTACGAGCAGTACTTC

j_gene: TRBJ1-5
d_gene: TRBD1
abundance: many
v_gene: TRBV12-3/TRBV12-4
CDR3aa: CASSQSTGGKYQPQHF
CDR3nt: TGTGCCAGCAGTCAATCGACAGGGGGAAAGTATCAGCCCCAGCATTTT

j_gene: TRBJ2-3
d_gene: -
abundance: -
v_gene: TRBV7-9
CDR3aa: CASSFLRGRVDTQYF
CDR3nt: TGTGCCAGCAGCTTCCTCCGGGGAAGGGTTGATACGCAGTATTTT

j_gene: TRBJ2-3
d_gene: -
abundance: -
v_gene: TRBV2
CDR3aa: CASTRRLSTDTQYF
CDR3nt: TGTGCCAGCACACGGAGACTAAGCACAGATACGCAGTATTTT

j_gene: TRBJ2-1
d_gene: -
abundance: many
v_gene: TRBV7-6
CDR3aa: CASSLGGTAYNEQFF
CDR3nt: TGTGCCAGCAGCTTAGGCGGGACAGCCTACAATGAGCAGTTCTTC

j_gene: TRBJ2-1
d_gene: TRBD1
abundance: many
v_gene: TRBV7-2
CDR3aa: CASSQQGYEQFF
CDR3nt: TGTGCCAGCAGCCAACAGGGGTATGAGCAGTTCTTC

j_gene: TRBJ2-2
d_gene: TRBD1
abundance: many
v_gene: TRBV7-8
CDR3aa: CASSQDRIGTGELFF
CDR3nt: TGTGCCAGCAGCCAGGACAGGATTGGGACCGGGGAGCTGTTTTTT

j_gene: TRBJ2-7
d_gene: -
abundance: many
v_gene: TRBV6-2/TRBV6-3
CDR3aa: CASSYPGMGNYEQYF
CDR3nt: TGTGCCAGCAGTTACCCCGGGATGGGCAACTACGAGCAGTACTTC

j_gene: TRBJ2-4
d_gene: -
abundance: few
v_gene: TRBV10-3
CDR3aa: CAISESGENIQYF
CDR3nt: TGTGCCATCAGTGAGTCGGGAGAAAACATTCAGTACTTC

j_gene: TRBJ2-3
d_gene: TRBD1
abundance: -
v_gene: TRBV27
CDR3aa: CASSSPMGQSDTQYF
CDR3nt: TGTGCCAGCAGTTCACCCATGGGACAGTCAGATACGCAGTATTTT

j_gene: TRBJ2-1
d_gene: TRBD2
abundance: -
v_gene: TRBV2
CDR3aa: CASSEMGGGGYNEQFF
CDR3nt: TGTGCCAGCAGTGAAATGGGCGGGGGGGGCTACAATGAGCAGTTCTTC

j_gene: TRBJ2-2
d_gene: TRBD2
abundance: many
v_gene: TRBV12-3/TRBV12-4
CDR3aa: CASSFPAGGAGELFF
CDR3nt: TGTGCCAGCAGTTTTCCGGCGGGGGGGGCCGGGGAGCTGTTTTTT

j_gene: TRBJ1-4
d_gene: TRBD1
abundance: many
v_gene: TRBV6-2/TRBV6-3
CDR3aa: CASRTGTGAPNEKLFF
CDR3nt: TGTGCCAGCAGAACCGGGACAGGGGCGCCTAATGAAAAACTGTTTTTT

j_gene: TRBJ2-1
d_gene: TRBD2
abundance: many
v_gene: TRBV7-2
CDR3aa: CASSFPLGLAGGRSYNEQFF
CDR3nt: TGTGCCAGCAGCTTCCCATTGGGACTAGCGGGGGGCCGCTCCTACAATGAGCAGTTCTTC

j_gene: TRBJ1-2
d_gene: -
abundance: few
v_gene: TRBV7-2
CDR3aa: CASSPETVYGYTF
CDR3nt: TGTGCCAGCAGCCCTGAAACAGTCTATGGCTACACCTTC

j_gene: TRBJ1-6
d_gene: -
abundance: few
v_gene: TRBV20-1
CDR3aa: CSASPGQGDNSPLHF
CDR3nt: TGCAGTGCTAGTCCCGGCCAAGGGGATAATTCACCCCTCCACTTT